This TCR beta chain derives from a study of graft-versus-host responses after intestinal transplantation. Looking at the study overall: All recipients got anti-thymocyte globulin induction, then tacrolimus and steroids for roughly three years.

A remark on this clone: The target antigen is unknown. Other nucleotide sequences in the sample specify the same CDR3.

Sequenced by immunoSEQ multiplex PCR; TCRdb stores in-frame clones only, minus some. The sample consists of nearly 100,000 clones, roughly 90% of them appearing once. The CDR3 contains 14 residues. Germline V gene sequence: CDR1 LNHDA, CDR2 SQIVND (reference sequence). Trimming cost V 7 bases and J 2 bases, with 12 bases left between them. Findings and limits, study-wide: Declines in HvG clones occurring early post-transplant were associated with peak circulating GvH clone levels. GvH clones occurred in recipient marrow; some first appeared in ileum or blood.

This specimen consisted of PBMCs, obtained approximately 470 days after intestinal transplant. This sequence was found in a human patient who received an intestinal transplant, so some T cells may come from the graft donor. This rearrangement joins TRBV19 to TRBJ1-5; D call uncertain. CDR3 DNA sequence: TGTGCCAGTAAGGCCGAATGGGGCAATCAGCCCCAGCATTTT. Translated: CASKAEWGNQPQHF.